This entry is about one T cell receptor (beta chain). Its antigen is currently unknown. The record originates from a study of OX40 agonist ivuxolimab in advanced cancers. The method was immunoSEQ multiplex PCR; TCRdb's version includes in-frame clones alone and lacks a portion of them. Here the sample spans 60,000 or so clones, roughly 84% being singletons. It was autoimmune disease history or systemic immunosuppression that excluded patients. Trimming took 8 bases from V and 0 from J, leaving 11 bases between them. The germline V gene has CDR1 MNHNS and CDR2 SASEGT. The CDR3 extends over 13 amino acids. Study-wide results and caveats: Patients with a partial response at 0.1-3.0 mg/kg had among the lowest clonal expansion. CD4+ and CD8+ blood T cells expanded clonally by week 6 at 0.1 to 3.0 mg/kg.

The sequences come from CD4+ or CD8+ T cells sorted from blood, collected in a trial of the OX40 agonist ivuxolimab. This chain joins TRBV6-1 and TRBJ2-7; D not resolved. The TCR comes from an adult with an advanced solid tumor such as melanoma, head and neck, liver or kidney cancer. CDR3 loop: CASEAPSSYEQYF. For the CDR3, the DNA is TGTGCCAGCGAAGCGCCTAGCTCCTACGAGCAGTACTTC.